This T cell receptor (beta chain) was captured by sequencing in a study of shared clonotypes between healthy human individuals. Replicate PCRs were loaded with approximately 310 ng DNA from unsorted PBMC, 29,000 or so T cell genomes. Here immunoSEQ multiplex PCR was the method, and the copy in TCRdb shows in-frame clones only, minus some. Here the sample spans 530,000 or so clones, approximately 79% being singletons. The CDR3 has 13 residues. V lost 0 bases to trimming and J lost 7 bases, with 9 bases between them. Per the germline V gene, CDR1 is SGHRS and CDR2 is YFSETQ. Only Caucasian adults living in Nashville, Tennessee served as donors.

Sequencing was carried out using PBMCs. This clonotype was obtained from a middle-aged woman in good health. Some clones in this sample may be carry-over from other donors' samples. This chain uses TRBV5-1 with TRBJ2-3; D uncertain. Here the CDR3 DNA reads TGCGCCAGCAGCTTGGTTCCCTCAAATACGCAGTATTTT. Translation gives CASSLVPSNTQYF.